This TCR beta chain is drawn from a study of shared clonotypes between healthy human individuals. Assay used: immunoSEQ multiplex PCR; TCRdb lists only in-frame clones, some missing. The sample contains approximately 2.5 million clones, under 95% of which appear only once. V was trimmed by 5 bases and J by 5 bases, leaving 13 bases between them. Germline V gives CDR1 SGHNT, CDR2 YYREEE (reference sequence). This CDR3 comprises 13 residues. The sequence was obtained from a man between 18 and 29 years old in good health. Some clones in this sample may be carry-over from other donors' samples. The sequencing sample was made of naive CD4+ T cells from PBMCs. Noted subset: CD45RA+ positively selected. The chain recombines TRBV5-4 with TRBJ2-5; a possible D gene is TRBD2 (6 bases). The CDR3 sequence: CASSEGGMETQYF. For the CDR3, the DNA is TGTGCCAGCAGTGAGGGAGGTATGGAGACCCAGTACTTC.